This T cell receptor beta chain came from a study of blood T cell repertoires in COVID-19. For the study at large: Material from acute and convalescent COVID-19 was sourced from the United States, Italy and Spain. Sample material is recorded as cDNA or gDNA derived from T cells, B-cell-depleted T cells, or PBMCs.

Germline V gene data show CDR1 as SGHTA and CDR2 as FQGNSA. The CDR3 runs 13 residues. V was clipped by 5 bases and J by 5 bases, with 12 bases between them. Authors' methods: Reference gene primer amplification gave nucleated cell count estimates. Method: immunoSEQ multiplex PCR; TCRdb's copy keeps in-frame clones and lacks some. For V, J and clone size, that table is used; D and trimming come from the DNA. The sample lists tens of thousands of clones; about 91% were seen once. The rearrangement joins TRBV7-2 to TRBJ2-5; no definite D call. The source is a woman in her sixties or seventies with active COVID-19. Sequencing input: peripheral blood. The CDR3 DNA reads TGTGCCAGCAGCGTTTGGAGAGTCGAGACCCAGTACTTC. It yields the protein CASSVWRVETQYF.